Sequencing of this TCR beta chain was carried out in a study of glioma-infiltrating T cells (dated by TCRdb to the mid-2010s). As for the study more broadly: TCR alpha- and beta-chain repertoires were sequenced from glioma tissue, non-neoplastic brain tissue and matched peripheral blood mononuclear cells. To measure divergence between tissue and blood T-cell populations, each tissue-infiltrating repertoire was compared with the peripheral blood repertoire of the same patient. Three low-grade glioma patients, under ten primary glioblastoma patients, and three non-glioma patients who contributed non-neoplastic brain tissue made up the paired cohort.

From the cysteine up to the phenylalanine, the CDR3 has a length of 14 residues. Here the CDR3 DNA is all that survives: 42 bases in frame from base 1. CDR1 and CDR2, per the germline V gene, are SGDLS and YYNGEE. What the research found in general, with its limitations: VJ-independent divergence between tissue and blood was found to be below expectation in non-neoplastic patients but above expectation in all gliomas, particularly low-grade gliomas. The group comparisons were based on small numbers of patients: three non-neoplastic, three low-grade glioma and seven or eight glioblastoma patients. Tissue and blood shared very few CDR3 sequences, a result attributed to high CDR3 diversity and limited sampling.

TCR alpha and beta CDR3 regions were amplified with the iRepertoire nested amplicon-rescue multiplex PCR (arm-PCR) platform from RNA. For one-step reverse transcription and amplification, about 95-450 ng of tissue mRNA or PBMC total RNA was used as input. Following bead purification, Illumina adapters were added by a secondary multiplex PCR, and the libraries were gel-purified between 200 and 400 bp. The libraries contained internal 6-nucleotide barcodes that were used for demultiplexing. Libraries were sequenced on an Illumina MiSeq with 2x220 or 2x250 nucleotide paired-end reads. The study's own analysis went as follows. Paired reads were merged with FLASH 1.2.11 and aligned to the GRCh37 human genome with BWA-MEM before extracting TRA and TRB reads. For V and J assignment, an IMGT-derived reference of cassette sequences and CDR3 motifs that included pseudogenes was used. Three-frame translation of reads was performed, and productive CDR3s were defined as those with a C...FGXG motif and no stop codons. Clonotypes were defined as unique combinations of V-J cassette pair and CDR3 amino acid sequence. Hamming distance filtering was applied to reads, with thresholds set by the sequence error rate of each sample in mapped regions. The public reads were run again by TCRdb, first through fastp at Q25 and then through MiXCR, and only productive beta chains were kept. Identical CDR3 proteins give one entry, which carries the most common genes and DNA. The V and J calls were determined by TCRdb, not by the authors. This sample lists fewer than 3,500 distinct CDR3 sequences; around a third were detected once. The ten largest clones add up to roughly 6.6% of the sample.

About this clonotype: It has no known antigen specificity. One junction end does not reproduce the germline sequence, and a read error may be involved.

The sample was glioma tissue, nonneoplastic brain tissue, or PBMCs (not recorded which). The clonotype comes from a human donor with low-grade glioma or glioblastoma, undergoing nonglioma brain surgery, or in good health (not recorded which). The rearrangement joined TRBV9 to TRBJ2-7, with 7 bases matching TRBD1. The bases read TGTGCCATCAGCTCGGGACAGATGCATTACGATCAGTACTTC. This is translated as CAISSGQMHYDQYF.